Below, one T cell receptor (beta chain) is given with its context. Its antigen remains unknown. The CDR3 runs to 14 residues. The V gene lost 0 bases and the J gene lost 0 bases, with 6 bases spanning the gap. The germline gives CDR1 SGHRS, CDR2 YFSETQ. Profiling relied on immunoSEQ multiplex PCR, and the TCRdb table lists in-frame clones only, not all of them. This sample has roughly 30,000 clones, with roughly 92% found just once. The sample belongs to a study of T cells in localized non-small cell lung cancer. Overall study findings and caveats: The highest T cell clonality was in uninvolved adjacent lung, above tumor.

The chain employs TRBV5-1 and TRBJ1-2; D unclear. This TCR derives from a woman aged 35-75 years with stage I lung adenocarcinoma. Sequenced material: peripheral blood, taken before any cancer treatment. CDR3 loop: CASSLDSPNYGYTF. The CDR3 coding sequence is TGCGCCAGCAGCTTGGATTCCCCTAACTATGGCTACACCTTC.